This entry concerns a single T cell receptor (beta chain). Profiled with immunoSEQ multiplex PCR; TCRdb holds only in-frame clones, not every one. This table has approximately 150,000 clones, over 70% appearing once. The sample originates from a study of blood T cell repertoires in COVID-19. Turning to the study itself: Some COVID-19 samples were acute and others convalescent; all came from the United States, Italy and Spain. The cDNA or gDNA used as material had been derived from T cells, B-cell-depleted T cells, or PBMCs.

Trimming took 0 bases from V and 6 from J, leaving 9 bases between them. Germline loops: CDR1 SGHTA, CDR2 FQGNSA. CDR3 length: 14 amino acids. The chain has TRBV7-2 and TRBJ2-1, with D hard to call. The specimen was peripheral blood. The sequence was obtained from a man aged 60 to 75 with active or convalescent COVID-19. CDR3: CASSLALVPNEQFF. CDR3 bases: TGTGCCAGCAGCTTAGCGCTAGTGCCCAATGAGCAGTTCTTC. Filled out from reference TRBV7-2 and TRBJ2-1, the complete variable domain reads GAGVSQSPSNKVTEKGKDVELRCDPISGHTALYWYRQSLGQGLEFLIYFQGNSAPDKSGLPSDRFSAERTGGSVSTLTIQRTQQEDSAVYLCASSLALVPNEQFFGPGTRLTVL.